One sample yielded the 32 T cell receptor beta chains listed below, sequenced in a study of blood T cell repertoires in COVID-19. Only in-frame clones appear in the TCRdb table, and some are missing; sequencing was by immunoSEQ multiplex PCR. The sample records more than 150,000 clones, about nine tenths being singletons. Specimen: peripheral blood. The receptors come from an older man with active or convalescent COVID-19.

The J gene is TRBJ1-5, the V gene TRBV3-1 (or the pseudogene TRBV3-2); 7 positions agree with TRBD1. Germline V gene sequence: CDR1 LGHDT, CDR2 YNNKEL (reference sequence). The CDR3 length is 17 residues. The trim removed 1 base at V and 4 bases at J, leaving 10 bases unmatched. As DNA, the CDR3 is TGTGCCAGCAGCCAAGGGGGGACAGCCCTGACTAATCAGCCCCAGCATTTT. This encodes CASSQGGTALTNQPQHF.

J is TRBJ1-5 and V is TRBV19, with D possibly matching TRBD1 (6 bases). The CDR3 is made up of 16 amino acids. Germline assignment: CDR1 LNHDA and CDR2 SQIVND (reference sequence). The V gene lost 6 bases and the J gene lost 0 bases, with 15 bases spanning the gap. The CDR3 loop reads CASRNQQGNSNQPQHF. DNA for the CDR3: TGTGCCAGTAGGAACCAACAGGGAAATAGCAATCAGCCCCAGCATTTT. Combining the CDR3 with reference TRBV19 and TRBJ1-5 gives the whole variable domain DGGITQSPKYLFRKEGQNVTLSCEQNLNHDAMYWYRQDPGQGLRLIYYSQIVNDFQKGDIAEGYSVSREKKESFPLTVTSAQKNPTAFYLCASRNQQGNSNQPQHFGDGTRLSIL.

This clone was detected only a few times. V gene TRBV11-2 combines with J gene TRBJ2-5, with a possible D match to TRBD1 (6 bases). The CDR3 is 14 residues long. The germline CDR1 and CDR2 sequences are SGHAT and FQNNGV. The germline V and J ends were trimmed by 4 bases and 5 bases, with 14 bases remaining between them. The CDR3 DNA reads TGTGCCAGCAGCTCCAGGGGTTGGAGGGAGACCCAGTACTTC. As protein: CASSSRGWRETQYF.

The chain uses TRBV13 and TRBJ2-3; 9 bases fit TRBD2. CDR1 and CDR2 from the germline V gene are PRHDT and FYEKMQ (reference sequence). V dropped 2 bases and J dropped 3; count of bases not matched to a gene: 18. The CDR3 runs to 20 residues. The CDR3 protein is CASSLFSSREAGGGTDTQYF. In DNA, the CDR3 is TGTGCCAGCAGCTTATTCTCCTCACGTGAAGCGGGAGGAGGGACAGATACGCAGTATTTT.

The chain joins TRBV18 to TRBJ2-5, with 8 bases identical to TRBD1. The CDR3 has 16 amino acids. The J segment lost 4 bases and the V segment lost 6 bases, leaving 13 bases of the junction unmatched. Germline V lookup: CDR1 KGHSH, CDR2 LQKENI. DNA of the CDR3: TGTGCCAGCTCTTCAGTGGCGACAGGGGCGGTAGAGACCCAGTACTTC. Amino acid sequence: CASSSVATGAVETQYF.

This clone occurred once. This chain links TRBV10-3 with TRBJ1-1; TRBD1 matches at 9 bases. The CDR3 loop spans 15 amino acids. V gave up 6 bases and J gave up 0 bases; unmatched junction bases: 5. Per germline, CDR1 ENHRY and CDR2 SYGVKD. CDR3 protein: CAIRSDRGMNTEAFF. The DNA for the CDR3 is TGTGCCATCAGGTCGGACAGGGGAATGAACACTGAAGCTTTCTTT.

The genes are TRBV9 and TRBJ1-1, with D maybe TRBD1 (5 bases). The V end lost 4 bases, the J end lost 4 bases, and 17 bases lay between the germline ends. CDR3 length: 15 residues. Germline lookup yields CDR1 SGDLS and CDR2 YYNGEE. The chain's CDR3 is CASSPAGPQGTEAFF. CDR3 sequence (DNA): TGTGCCAGCAGCCCCGCTGGGCCCCAGGGCACTGAAGCTTTCTTT.

CDR3 sequence: CASTRRSTQTGELFF. CDR3 DNA sequence: TGCGCCAGCACCCGACGGAGCACACAAACCGGGGAGCTGTTTTTT. The chain uses TRBV5-1 and TRBJ2-2, with no clear D. Germline V gene sequence: CDR1 SGHRS, CDR2 YFSETQ. The germline V and J ends were trimmed by 6 bases and 5 bases, with 17 bases remaining between them. The CDR3 length is 15 residues.

This clone was picked up one time. V gene TRBV5-1 combines with J gene TRBJ1-3, with D tentatively TRBD1 (5 bases). V was shortened by 4 bases and J by 1 base, with 9 bases between the two germline ends. Germline CDR1 SGHRS, CDR2 YFSETQ. This CDR3 spans 14 amino acids. The CDR3 region has the DNA TGCGCCAGCAGCGAGGGGAGGTCTGGAAACACCATATATTTT. Its translation: CASSEGRSGNTIYF.

The rearrangement uses TRBV30 and TRBJ1-2; TRBD1 matches 7 bases. V lost 0 bases and J lost 6; bases outside the gene matches: 10. CDR3 length: 15 amino acids. Per germline, CDR1 GTSNPN and CDR2 SVGIG (reference sequence). DNA of the CDR3: TGTGCCTGGAGTGTAGGGGGCAGGGAATCAAATGGCTACACCTTC. Residues: CAWSVGGRESNGYTF.

The chain joins TRBV29-1 to TRBJ1-1; weak D call: TRBD1 (5 bases). CDR3 length equals 14 residues. V shed 3 bases and J shed 5 bases, with 16 bases lying between them. CDR1 and CDR2 from the germline V gene are SQVTM and ANQGSEA. CDR3 nucleotide sequence: TGCAGCGTTGATAATTGGGCAGGGAAGACTGAAGCTTTCTTT. It translates to CSVDNWAGKTEAFF.

CDR3 sequence: CASSLNRGYGYTF. In DNA, the CDR3 is TGTGCCAGCAGCCTTAACAGGGGCTATGGCTACACCTTC. The rearrangement uses TRBV12-3 or TRBV12-4 and TRBJ1-2; 7 nucleotides agree with TRBD1. V gave up 6 bases and J gave up 4 bases; unmatched junction bases: 5. CDR3 size: 13 residues.

The chain combines TRBV28 with TRBJ1-5; 10 bases are a match to TRBD1. Germline V CDR1 and CDR2: MDHEN, SYDVKM. V trimming: 5 bases; J trimming: 3 bases; junction bases outside the gene matches: 7. The length of the CDR3 is 16 residues. CDR3 nucleotides: TGTGCCAGCAGTCCCTGGACAGGGGGGGTCAATCAGCCCCAGCATTTT. It yields the protein CASSPWTGGVNQPQHF.

The V call is TRBV27, the J call TRBJ2-7; TRBD1 aligns across 7 bases. J was trimmed by 5 bases and V by 4 bases; bases with no gene match: 8. The CDR3 sequence is 14 residues long. The germline V gene has CDR1 MNHEY and CDR2 SMNVEV (reference sequence). CDR3 coding DNA: TGTGCCAGCAGTTCCCGGACAGGTTACCACGAGCAGTACTTC. Amino acids: CASSSRTGYHEQYF.

At least ten counts were recorded for this clone. This chain connects TRBV11-2 to TRBJ2-7; perhaps TRBD2 as D (7 bases). The length of the CDR3 is 16 residues. Germline V gene data show CDR1 as SGHAT and CDR2 as FQNNGV. The V gene lost 6 bases and the J gene lost 6 bases, with 24 bases spanning the gap. The CDR3 bases are TGTGCCAGCAGGAGTCTCTGGGCGGGGGCACGTAGCGAGCAGTACTTC. The encoded protein is CASRSLWAGARSEQYF.

The chain combines TRBV30 with TRBJ1-1; D might be TRBD1 (6 bases). Trimming removed 7 bases from V and 5 bases from J, with 20 bases in between. The V gene's germline CDR1 is GTSNPN and CDR2 SVGIG (reference sequence). CDR3 length: 14 amino acids. CDR3 sequence reads: CAFDPQGMGTEAFF. In DNA form, the CDR3 reads TGTGCCTTCGACCCACAGGGTATGGGGACTGAAGCTTTCTTT.

About this clone itself: This CDR3 is also generated by other DNA sequences in the sample. The chain carries TRBV7-8 and TRBJ1-6, with D perhaps TRBD1 (5 bases). Deletions cut 1 base from V and 9 bases from J, with 13 bases between. Germline assignment: CDR1 SGHVS and CDR2 FQNEAQ. The CDR3 consists of 15 residues. The DNA for the CDR3 is TGTGCCAGCAGCTTAGATCGGCAGGGTGGTTCACCCCTCCACTTT. It yields the protein CASSLDRQGGSPLHF.

The V call is TRBV11-2, the J call TRBJ2-3; D is undetermined. V lost 2 bases and J lost 4, with 4 bases in between. Germline CDR1 and CDR2: SGHAT and FQNNGV. The CDR3 extends over 12 amino acids. CDR3 sequence (DNA): TGTGCCAGCAGCTTACTCTCAGATACGCAGTATTTT. It yields the protein CASSLLSDTQYF.

The count of this clone is one. The chain is built from TRBV7-2 and TRBJ2-4; 7 positions agree with TRBD1. CDR1 and CDR2 (germline): SGHTA, FQGNSA. The CDR3 consists of 16 residues. V trimming: 5 bases; J trimming: 3 bases; junction bases outside the gene matches: 10. DNA of the CDR3: TGTGCCAGCAGCGCTGTAGACAGGGACGGCAAAAACATTCAGTACTTC. This encodes CASSAVDRDGKNIQYF.

This clone was counted a single time. The V and J genes are TRBV25-1 and TRBJ1-3, with 9 nucleotides matching TRBD1. The CDR3 contains 15 residues. V was pared by 4 bases and J by 4 bases, with 5 bases of the junction left unmatched. Germline assignment: CDR1 MGHDK and CDR2 SYGVNS. The CDR3 coding sequence is TGTGCCAGCAGTGCAGGACAGGGGAACGGAAACACCATATATTTT. Translating it yields CASSAGQGNGNTIYF.

The chain employs TRBV15 and TRBJ1-1; perhaps TRBD1 as D (5 bases). The CDR3 has 17 residues. Germline lookup yields CDR1 LNHNV and CDR2 YYDKDF (reference sequence). Trimming took off 1 base at V and 3 bases at J, with 18 bases between the two ends. CDR3 sequence: CATSRGAGPSGDTEAFF. As DNA, the CDR3 is TGTGCCACCAGCAGAGGGGCAGGGCCTTCGGGGGACACTGAAGCTTTCTTT. Supplemented by reference TRBV15 and TRBJ1-1, the full variable domain reads DAMVIQNPRYQVTQFGKPVTLSCSQTLNHNVMYWYQQKSSQAPKLLFHYYDKDFNNEADTPDNFQSRRPNTSFCFLDIRSPGLGDTAMYLCATSRGAGPSGDTEAFFGQGTRLTVV.

The rearrangement joins TRBV7-9 to TRBJ1-1; a possible D gene is TRBD1 (5 bases). Germline values: CDR1 SEHNR, CDR2 FQNEAQ (reference sequence). Trimming took 0 bases from V and 5 from J, leaving 13 bases between them. This CDR3 contains 15 residues. The DNA for the CDR3 is TGTGCCAGCAGCTTAGCCCGGGGGATTAGGACTGAAGCTTTCTTT. Its translation is CASSLARGIRTEAFF.

This clone was seen only once. The chain is built from TRBV7-8 and TRBJ2-1; TRBD1 agrees at 10 bases. There are 17 residues in the CDR3. J was trimmed by 1 base and V by 5 bases; bases with no gene match: 8. Germline CDR1 and CDR2: SGHVS and FQNEAQ. The CDR3 reads CASSERDRGLSYNEQFF. CDR3 nucleotide sequence: TGTGCCAGCAGCGAACGGGACAGGGGTTTGTCCTACAATGAGCAGTTCTTC.

This chain joins TRBV9 and TRBJ2-1; 10 bases fit TRBD2. J lost 7 bases, V lost 0 bases, and 7 bases had no gene match. Per germline, CDR1 SGDLS and CDR2 YYNGEE. There are 16 residues in the CDR3. CDR3 in amino acids: CASSVEASGRSNEQFF. CDR3 in DNA: TGTGCCAGCAGCGTAGAAGCTAGCGGGAGATCTAATGAGCAGTTCTTC.

The chain uses TRBV19 and TRBJ1-2; D might be TRBD1 (5 bases). This CDR3 has 14 amino acids. Germline loops: CDR1 LNHDA, CDR2 SQIVND (reference sequence). V lost 2 bases, J lost 6 bases, and 13 bases lay in between. The CDR3 region has the DNA TGTGCCAGTAGTATAAATTTAGGACACCATGGCTACACCTTC. Translating gives CASSINLGHHGYTF.

This chain uses TRBV29-1 with TRBJ1-2; the D is unclear. The CDR3 consists of 12 residues. Germline V lookup: CDR1 SQVTM, CDR2 ANQGSEA. Trimming cost V 6 bases and J 0 bases, with 8 bases left between them. The CDR3 loop reads CSVEHPNYGYTF. As DNA, the CDR3 is TGCAGCGTCGAGCACCCTAACTATGGCTACACCTTC.

This rearrangement joins TRBV30 to TRBJ2-7, with a tentative D call TRBD1 (5 bases). V was trimmed by 2 bases and J by 7 bases, leaving 6 bases between them. The CDR3 consists of 10 residues. The germline CDR1 and CDR2 sequences are GTSNPN and SVGIG (reference sequence). The DNA of the CDR3 is TGTGCCTGGAGTAGACAGGAGCAGTACTTC. Protein: CAWSRQEQYF.

CDR3 sequence (DNA): TGTGCCAGCAGCCAAGGGGGTCGGTACGAGCAGTACTTC. Its protein product is CASSQGGRYEQYF. V is TRBV11-2 and J is TRBJ2-7, with D tentatively TRBD1 (6 bases). Germline assignment: CDR1 SGHAT and CDR2 FQNNGV. The ends were cut back, 5 bases at V and 4 bases at J, with 12 bases in the middle. The CDR3 sequence is 13 residues long.

The V and J genes are TRBV5-1 and TRBJ2-1; maybe TRBD1 (6 bases). V lost 4 bases, J lost 0 bases, and 11 bases lay in between. In germline, CDR1 is SGHRS, CDR2 YFSETQ. The CDR3 length is 15 residues. CDR3 region: CASSTDRSSYNEQFF. The CDR3, as DNA: TGCGCCAGCAGCACAGACAGGAGCTCCTACAATGAGCAGTTCTTC.

This clone was picked up one time. V usage is TRBV6-6 and J usage is TRBJ2-5; 7 nucleotides agree with TRBD2. Germline loops: CDR1 MNHNY, CDR2 SVGAGI (reference sequence). J was trimmed by 3 bases and V by 0 bases; bases with no gene match: 4. CDR3 length: 15 residues. CDR3 sequence reads: CASSYSRGKEETQYF. CDR3 sequence (DNA): TGTGCCAGCAGTTACTCGCGGGGGAAAGAAGAGACCCAGTACTTC.

CDR3 residues: CASTGVPSGQNIGGYTF. CDR3 DNA sequence: TGTGCCAGCACCGGCGTACCTTCGGGACAAAATATTGGCGGCTACACCTTC. The rearrangement uses TRBV18 and TRBJ1-2; perhaps TRBD1 as D (6 bases). CDR1 and CDR2 (germline): KGHSH, LQKENI. Trimming took 8 bases from V and 8 from J, leaving 30 bases between them. The CDR3 extends over 17 amino acids.

The genes are TRBV29-1 and TRBJ2-2; 8 nucleotides agree with TRBD1. This CDR3 contains 14 residues. J was trimmed by 0 bases and V by 6 bases; bases with no gene match: 3. The germline V gene encodes CDR1 SQVTM and CDR2 ANQGSEA. The CDR3 DNA is TGCAGCGTAGGACAGGGATCGAACACCGGGGAGCTGTTTTTT. Residues: CSVGQGSNTGELFF.